Below, 28 T cell receptor beta chains from the same sample are listed, as sequenced in a study of cytomegalovirus exposure and HLA in healthy donors. 13 Jbeta primers and 60 Vbeta primers were used for the PCR. The protocol was immunoSEQ multiplex PCR, while the TCRdb copy is restricted to in-frame clones and leaves out a portion. The repertoire includes around 130,000 clones, 75% to 85% of them detected once, and 2% sits in the top ten. Material: PBMCs. Source of these receptors: a man between 18 and 35 years old in good health and CMV-seronegative.

V is TRBV6-7 and J is TRBJ2-1; possible D gene TRBD2, 6 bases. TRBV6-7 is reported as an ORF; its role is uncertain. Trimming removed 2 bases from V and 7 bases from J, with 15 bases in between. The CDR3 length is 15 residues. As DNA, the CDR3 is TGTGCCAGCAGTTACGAACTAGGGACTTGGAATGAGCAGTTCTTC. Residues: CASSYELGTWNEQFF.

This chain uses TRBV10-3 with TRBJ2-7; 8 bases fit TRBD2. Germline CDR1 is ENHRY and CDR2 is SYGVKD. This CDR3 comprises 12 residues. The trim removed 6 bases at V and 4 bases at J, leaving 2 bases unmatched. CDR3 coding DNA: TGTGCCATCAGCCGGGGGGGGTACGAGCAGTACTTC. It translates to CAISRGGYEQYF.

This chain links TRBV11-1 with TRBJ2-2; D is perhaps TRBD2 (6 bases). The CDR3 consists of 15 residues. Trimming cost V 5 bases and J 2 bases, with 12 bases left between them. Germline V gene lookup returns CDR1 SGHAT and CDR2 FQDESV (reference sequence). CDR3 bases: TGTGCCAGCAGCCGAGCGGGTATCAACACCGGGGAGCTGTTTTTT. Translation: CASSRAGINTGELFF.

This chain connects TRBV13 to TRBJ2-3; 16 nucleotides align to TRBD2. The CDR3 runs 16 residues. Trimming cost V 4 bases and J 6 bases; bases outside gene matches: 4. The germline V gene encodes CDR1 PRHDT and CDR2 FYEKMQ (reference sequence). In DNA form, the CDR3 reads TGTGCCAGCAGCTCGGGACTAGCGGGAGGGCATGATACGCAGTATTTT. Encoded protein: CASSSGLAGGHDTQYF.

CDR3 in amino acids: CASSVPPGQDITANTGELFF. CDR3 nucleotides: TGTGCCAGCAGCGTACCTCCGGGACAGGACATTACCGCGAACACCGGGGAGCTGTTTTTT. J is TRBJ2-2 and V is TRBV9; 8 positions agree with TRBD1. Unmatched junction bases numbered 14, after V lost 1 base and J lost 0 bases. The germline V gene has CDR1 SGDLS and CDR2 YYNGEE. The CDR3 runs to 20 residues.

The chain has TRBV6-5 and TRBJ2-7; 7 bases are shared with TRBD1. CDR1 is MNHEY, CDR2 SVGAGI, per germline. Trimming cost V 0 bases and J 4 bases; bases outside gene matches: 6. The CDR3 loop spans 15 amino acids. The CDR3, as DNA: TGTGCCAGCAGTTACTCGAGCATGACAGGGTACGAGCAGTACTTC. Amino acid sequence: CASSYSSMTGYEQYF.

The genes are TRBV5-1 and TRBJ1-1; 10 bases map to TRBD1. Germline CDR1 SGHRS, CDR2 YFSETQ. This CDR3 has 16 amino acids. V trimming: 4 bases; J trimming: 0 bases; junction bases outside the gene matches: 6. CDR3 protein: CASSGQGGGVNTEAFF. DNA for the CDR3: TGCGCCAGCAGCGGACAGGGGGGCGGCGTGAACACTGAAGCTTTCTTT.

This clone appeared once. J is TRBJ2-7 and V is TRBV6-1; tentative D call: TRBD2 (6 bases). Germline values: CDR1 MNHNS, CDR2 SASEGT. V was cut by 4 bases and J by 2 bases, with 9 bases left in between. The CDR3 extends over 13 amino acids. In DNA, the CDR3 is TGTGCCAGCAGTGTGGGGGGACCCTACGAGCAGTACGTC. Residues: CASSVGGPYEQYV.

V and J are TRBV28 and TRBJ1-1, with D unresolved. V dropped 7 bases and J dropped 7 bases, with 16 bases sitting between them. The germline V gene has CDR1 MDHEN and CDR2 SYDVKM. The CDR3 has 13 residues. For the CDR3, the DNA is TGTGCCAGCAAGGACGCGGGTGGCAGTGAAGCTTTCTTT. Protein: CASKDAGGSEAFF.

The rearrangement joins TRBV28 to TRBJ2-5, with D maybe TRBD1 (5 bases). Per germline, CDR1 MDHEN and CDR2 SYDVKM. The CDR3 runs 12 residues. Trimming pared 7 bases from V and 5 bases from J, leaving 11 bases between. CDR3 sequence reads: CASTRWGETQYF. CDR3 in DNA: TGTGCCAGCACCCGGTGGGGCGAGACCCAGTACTTC.

The chain couples TRBV4-2 to TRBJ1-4; a possible D gene is TRBD1 (5 bases). From germline, CDR1 is LGHNA and CDR2 YNFKEQ. V lost 8 bases to trimming and J lost 7 bases, with 29 bases between them. The CDR3 contains 18 residues. CDR3 amino acids: CASAHNGGTVTRGEKLFF. CDR3 DNA sequence: TGTGCCAGCGCCCACAACGGCGGGACCGTCACCCGGGGTGAAAAACTGTTTTTT.

The chain couples TRBV11-2 to TRBJ2-7; TRBD1 matches at 7 bases. The junction had 6 bases not matched to a gene; V was cut back by 0 bases and J by 4 bases. CDR1 is SGHAT, CDR2 FQNNGV, per germline. The CDR3 sequence is 15 residues long. Written as DNA, the CDR3 is TGTGCCAGCAGCTTAGATGCGACAGGGATATACGAGCAGTACGTC. This translates into CASSLDATGIYEQYV.

The gene calls are TRBV7-6 and TRBJ1-6; D is unresolved. The germline V and J ends were trimmed by 7 bases and 8 bases, with 15 bases remaining between them. The length of the CDR3 is 14 residues. Germline CDR1 and CDR2: SGHVS and FNYEAQ. The CDR3 DNA sequence: TGTGCCAGCAATTTAGGAGTCCTGCATTCACCCCTCCACTTT. Amino acid sequence: CASNLGVLHSPLHF.

This clone was counted once. At one end, the junction sequence differs from germline, possibly due to a read error. This chain connects TRBV7-9 to TRBJ1-4; D may be TRBD1 (5 bases). CDR3 length: 14 residues. The germline V gene has CDR1 SEHNR and CDR2 FQNEAQ (reference sequence). The CDR3: CSSSFVGPGEKLFF. CDR3 nucleotide sequence: TGTTCCAGCAGCTTCGTGGGGCCAGGTGAAAAACTGTTTTTT.

This clone was seen once. The V and J genes are TRBV7-9 and TRBJ1-1; D is ambiguous. The CDR3 length is 18 residues. The germline gives CDR1 SEHNR, CDR2 FQNEAQ (reference sequence). The V and J ends lost 4 bases and 1 base respectively, with 22 bases between them. The CDR3: CASSSDLLPGAKNTEAFF. Here the CDR3 DNA reads TGTGCCAGCAGCTCAGACTTACTCCCGGGAGCGAAGAACACTGAAGCTTTCTTT.

The chain combines TRBV6-5 with TRBJ1-2; 8 bases are shared with TRBD1. Trimming at V came to 2 bases and at J to 1 base, leaving 3 bases not matched to a gene. Germline lookup yields CDR1 MNHEY and CDR2 SVGAGI. This CDR3 has 15 residues. CDR3 residues: CASSYQTGVNYGYTF. In nucleotides, the CDR3 is TGTGCCAGCAGTTACCAGACAGGGGTTAACTATGGCTACACCTTC.

This chain links TRBV7-9 with TRBJ1-5; 9 bases line up with TRBD1. Germline V CDR1 and CDR2: SEHNR, FQNEAQ (reference sequence). The V and J ends lost 3 bases and 5 bases, in that order; junction bases with no gene match: 8. The CDR3 length is 16 residues. CDR3 coding DNA: TGTGCCAGCAGCTTGGGACAGGGAGGTTTTCATCAGCCCCAGCATTTT. As protein: CASSLGQGGFHQPQHF.

The chain links TRBV15 to TRBJ2-7; 11 bases are a match to TRBD2. Germline V gives CDR1 LNHNV, CDR2 YYDKDF (reference sequence). The CDR3 is made up of 17 amino acids. Trimming removed 1 base from V and 5 bases from J; junction bases left unmatched: 10. CDR3 sequence (DNA): TGTGCCACCAGCAGAGCCGCTAGCGGGAGGATAACCCACGAGCAGTACTTC. Translating it yields CATSRAASGRITHEQYF.

This clone was seen a few times. The rearrangement joins TRBV30 to TRBJ1-5; D is ambiguous. Germline V lookup: CDR1 GTSNPN, CDR2 SVGIG (reference sequence). The CDR3 covers 13 residues. The germline V and J ends were trimmed by 3 bases and 7 bases, with 13 bases remaining between them. CDR3 in DNA: TGTGCCTGGAGCACAAACATGGCCCAGCCCCAGCATTTT. It translates to CAWSTNMAQPQHF.

This clone was observed a single time. This chain joins TRBV15 and TRBJ1-5; 11 bases align to TRBD1. Germline V gives CDR1 LNHNV, CDR2 YYDKDF (reference sequence). The CDR3 length is 18 residues. J gave up 4 bases and V 2 bases, and 10 bases lay outside the gene matches. CDR3 bases: TGTGCCACCAGCAGACGGACAGGGGGCATACTTTGGAATCAGCCCCAGCATTTT. Its protein product is CATSRRTGGILWNQPQHF.

The gene calls are TRBV4-2 and TRBJ2-1; 10 positions agree with TRBD2. J gave up 7 bases and V 0 bases, and 18 bases lay outside the gene matches. CDR1 LGHNA and CDR2 YNFKEQ come from the germline V gene. This CDR3 comprises 20 residues. CDR3 sequence (DNA): TGTGCCAGCAGCCAAGATCGGCTAGCGGGAGCACGGGGGGCGGGTAATGAGCAGTTCTTC. Amino acids: CASSQDRLAGARGAGNEQFF.

This chain uses TRBV7-8 with TRBJ2-5; 7 bases are shared with TRBD2. CDR1 is SGHVS, CDR2 FQNEAQ, per germline. J gave up 3 bases and V 1 base, and 8 bases lay outside the gene matches. This CDR3 has 16 residues. CDR3 in DNA: TGTGCCAGCAGCTTAGAAGGGCCTAGCGGAGAAGAGACCCAGTACTTC. It codes for CASSLEGPSGEETQYF.

The V and J genes are TRBV5-4 and TRBJ2-5, with TRBD1 matching 8 bases. In germline, CDR1 is SGHNT, CDR2 YYREEE (reference sequence). V dropped 3 bases and J dropped 5; count of bases not matched to a gene: 6. The CDR3 has 14 amino acids. CDR3 DNA: TGTGCCAGCAGCTGGGGACAGGCCGTGGAGACCCAGTACTTC. The encoded protein is CASSWGQAVETQYF.

This chain uses TRBV6-5 with TRBJ1-5; 9 positions match TRBD1. Trimming took 4 bases from V and 6 from J; bases not matched to a gene: 7. The germline CDR1 and CDR2 sequences are MNHEY and SVGAGI. CDR3 size: 15 residues. CDR3: CASSSQTGGGQPQHF. CDR3 in DNA: TGTGCCAGCAGTTCCCAAACAGGGGGCGGTCAGCCCCAGCATTTT.

CDR3 in DNA: TGTGCCCCCCGGGGCAGCCTAGCGGGAGGAATGACCCAGTACTTC. Encoded protein: CAPRGSLAGGMTQYF. The chain is built from TRBV2 and TRBJ2-5, with 11 nucleotides matching TRBD2. The CDR3 consists of 15 residues. V was clipped by 11 bases and J by 7 bases; unmatched bases: 15. The germline gives CDR1 SNHLY, CDR2 FYNNEI.

This clone was seen a single time. The chain is built from TRBV19 and TRBJ2-3; TRBD2 agrees at 8 bases. Germline V gene data show CDR1 as LNHDA and CDR2 as SQIVND (reference sequence). The length of the CDR3 is 18 residues. V trimming: 4 bases; J trimming: 7 bases; junction bases outside the gene matches: 19. The CDR3 here is CASSTSPSGLVNRHTQYF. In nucleotides, the CDR3 is TGTGCCAGTAGTACGAGCCCTTCGGGACTAGTAAATCGTCATACGCAGTATTTT.

Note on this clone: One end of the junction is discordant with germline, which a read error may explain. The chain has TRBV6-5 and TRBJ1-1; unclear D gene. CDR3 length: 12 residues. Germline values: CDR1 MNHEY, CDR2 SVGAGI. The DNA of the CDR3 is TGTGCCATCAGTGAAAGGAGGGAAGTAGCTTTCTTT. Translating gives CAISERREVAFF.

The chain uses TRBV29-1 and TRBJ2-1, with TRBD2 matching over 9 bases. Germline CDR1 and CDR2: SQVTM and ANQGSEA. Trimming removed 6 bases from V and 4 bases from J; junction bases left unmatched: 1. This CDR3 has 12 residues. The CDR3 region has the DNA TGCAGCGTGACTAGCGGATACAATGAGCAGTTCTTC. The encoded protein is CSVTSGYNEQFF.